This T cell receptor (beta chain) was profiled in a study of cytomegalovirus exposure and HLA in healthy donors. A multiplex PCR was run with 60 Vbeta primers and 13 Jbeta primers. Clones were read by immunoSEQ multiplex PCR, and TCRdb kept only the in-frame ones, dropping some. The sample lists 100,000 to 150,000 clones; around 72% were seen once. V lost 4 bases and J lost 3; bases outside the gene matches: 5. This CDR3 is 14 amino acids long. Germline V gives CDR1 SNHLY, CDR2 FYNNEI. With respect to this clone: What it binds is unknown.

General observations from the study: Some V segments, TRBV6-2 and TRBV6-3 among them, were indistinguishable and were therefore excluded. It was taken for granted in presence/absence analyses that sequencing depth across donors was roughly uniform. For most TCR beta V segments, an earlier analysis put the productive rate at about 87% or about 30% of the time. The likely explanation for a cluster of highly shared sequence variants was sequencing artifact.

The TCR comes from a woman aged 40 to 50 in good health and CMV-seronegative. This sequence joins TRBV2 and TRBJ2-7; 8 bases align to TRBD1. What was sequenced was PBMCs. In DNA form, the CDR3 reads TGTGCCAGCAGTGGCCAGGGGGCGATCTACGAGCAGTACTTC. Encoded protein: CASSGQGAIYEQYF.